The 9 T cell receptor beta chains in this list originate from one sample, sequenced in a study of neurological immune-mediated disorders. A single record per CDR3 protein comes from TCRdb applying MiXCR to the 5' RACE reads. Of about 21,000 distinct CDR3 sequences in the sample, 15% to 20% were seen once. The source material was CD8+ T cells from blood. All receptors come from a woman younger than 35 with multiple sclerosis.

This clonotype was recorded at least ten times. The chain links TRBV7-8 to TRBJ2-1, with D hard to call. This CDR3 spans 18 amino acids. Trimming took off 0 bases at V and 6 bases at J, with 21 bases between the two ends. Germline CDR1 is SGHVS and CDR2 is FQNEAQ. CDR3 region: CASSLAVSRLDVFNEQFF. The CDR3 coding sequence is TGTGCCAGCAGCTTAGCGGTGTCGCGCCTCGATGTATTCAATGAGCAGTTCTTC. Full variable domain (rest looked up from reference TRBV7-8 and TRBJ2-1): GAGVSQSPRYKVAKRGQDVALRCDPISGHVSLFWYQQALGQGPEFLTYFQNEAQLDKSGLPSDRFFAERPEGSVSTLKIQRTQQEDSAVYLCASSLAVSRLDVFNEQFFGPGTRLTVL.

This clonotype was counted ten times or more. The chain couples TRBV7-9 to TRBJ2-3; 7 bases are a match to TRBD1. V was clipped by 5 bases and J by 2 bases; unmatched bases: 10. Germline loops: CDR1 SEHNR, CDR2 FQNEAQ (reference sequence). This CDR3 is built from 16 residues. In nucleotides, the CDR3 is TGTGCCAGCAGCGACGGCCGGACAGGAGTCACAGATACGCAGTATTTT. It specifies CASSDGRTGVTDTQYF.

At least ten counts were recorded for this clonotype. The chain recombines TRBV29-1 with TRBJ2-1, with D possibly called TRBD1 or TRBD2 (5 bases each). Trimming stripped 2 bases from V and 0 bases from J, with 11 bases between. Germline-derived CDR1 and CDR2 are SQVTM and ANQGSEA. This CDR3 spans 15 amino acids. CDR3 bases: TGCAGCGTTGAATTAGGGACGAGCTCCTACAATGAGCAGTTCTTC. Translating it yields CSVELGTSSYNEQFF.

The chain combines TRBV28 with TRBJ1-1, with D maybe TRBD1 (5 bases). The CDR3 spans 14 residues. Between the trimmed V and J ends, which lost 6 bases and 1 base, there was a span of 12 bases. Germline lookup yields CDR1 MDHEN and CDR2 SYDVKM. CDR3 in DNA: TGTGCCAGCAGGGGGGGTGGCGAGAACACTGAAGCTTTCTTT. This encodes CASRGGGENTEAFF.

This sequence joins TRBV5-1 and TRBJ2-7; 9 positions agree with TRBD1. V lost 0 bases and J lost 6; bases outside the gene matches: 13. CDR3 length: 17 amino acids. Germline assignment: CDR1 SGHRS and CDR2 YFSETQ. The CDR3 reads CASSLGAYRDRAAEQYV. As DNA, the CDR3 is TGCGCCAGCAGCTTGGGGGCCTACCGGGACAGGGCGGCCGAGCAGTACGTC.

This clonotype was counted many times. The chain carries TRBV27 and TRBJ2-1; D is perhaps TRBD2 (6 bases). This CDR3 has 14 amino acids. CDR1 and CDR2 from the germline V gene are MNHEY and SMNVEV (reference sequence). Trimming removed 5 bases at V and 0 bases at J, with 8 bases between. Written as DNA, the CDR3 is TGTGCCAGCAGTCTAGCGTTCTCCTACAATGAGCAGTTCTTC. Translation gives CASSLAFSYNEQFF.

In the case of this clonotype: At one end, the junction sequence differs from germline, possibly due to a read error. V usage is TRBV20-1 and J usage is TRBJ2-1; TRBD1 or TRBD2 may be the D gene (6 bases each). Germline V gives CDR1 DFQATT, CDR2 SNEGSKA (reference sequence). The CDR3 extends over 13 amino acids. For the CDR3, the DNA is TGCAGTCCTAGGGGGGAAGCCTACAATGAGCAGTTCTTC. It encodes CSPRGEAYNEQFF.

Many counts were recorded for this clonotype. The chain links TRBV5-6 to TRBJ2-1; the D is unclear. The germline V gene encodes CDR1 SGHDT and CDR2 YYEEEE. The CDR3 contains 12 residues. V was shortened by 0 bases and J by 2 bases, with 0 bases between the two germline ends. The CDR3 region is CASSLAYNEQFF. CDR3 in DNA: TGTGCCAGCAGCTTGGCCTACAATGAGCAGTTCTTC.

In this sample, this clonotype turned up many times. This sequence joins TRBV10-3 and TRBJ2-5; 12 bases fit TRBD2. J lost 0 bases, V lost 3 bases, and 2 bases had no gene match. The germline CDR1 and CDR2 sequences are ENHRY and SYGVKD. This CDR3 spans 16 amino acids. The CDR3 loop is CAISDWTSGDQETQYF. Here the CDR3 DNA reads TGTGCCATCAGTGATTGGACTAGCGGGGACCAAGAGACCCAGTACTTC.